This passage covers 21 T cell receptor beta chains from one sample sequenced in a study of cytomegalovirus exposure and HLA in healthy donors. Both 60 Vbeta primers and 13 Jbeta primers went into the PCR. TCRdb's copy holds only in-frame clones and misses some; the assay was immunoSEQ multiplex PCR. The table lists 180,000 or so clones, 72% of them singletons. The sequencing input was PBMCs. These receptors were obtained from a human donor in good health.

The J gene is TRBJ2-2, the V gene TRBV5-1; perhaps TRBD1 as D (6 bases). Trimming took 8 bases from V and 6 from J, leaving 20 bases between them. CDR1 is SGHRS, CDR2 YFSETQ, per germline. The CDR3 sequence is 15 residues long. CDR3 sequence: CASTLRGMDPGELFF. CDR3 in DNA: TGCGCCAGTACTCTCAGGGGTATGGATCCCGGGGAGCTGTTTTTT.

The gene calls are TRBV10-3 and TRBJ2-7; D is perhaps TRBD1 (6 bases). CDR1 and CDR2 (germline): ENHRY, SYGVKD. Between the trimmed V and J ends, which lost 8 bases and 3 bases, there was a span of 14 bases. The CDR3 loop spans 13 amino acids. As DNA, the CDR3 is TGTGCCATCCACAGGGACATGGACTACGAGCAGTACTTC. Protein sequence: CAIHRDMDYEQYF.

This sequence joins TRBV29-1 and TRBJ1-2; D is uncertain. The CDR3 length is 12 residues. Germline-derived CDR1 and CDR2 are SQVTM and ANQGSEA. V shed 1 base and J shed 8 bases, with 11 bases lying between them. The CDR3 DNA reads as TGCAGCGTTGAAGTCCCAGGCGGGGGCTACACCTTC. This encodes CSVEVPGGGYTF.

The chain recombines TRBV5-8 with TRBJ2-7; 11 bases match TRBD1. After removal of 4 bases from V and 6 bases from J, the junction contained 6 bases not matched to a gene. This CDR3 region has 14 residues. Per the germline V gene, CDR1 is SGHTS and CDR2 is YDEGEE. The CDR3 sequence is CASSPGTGGSEQYF. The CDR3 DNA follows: TGTGCCAGCAGCCCCGGGACAGGGGGATCCGAGCAGTACTTC.

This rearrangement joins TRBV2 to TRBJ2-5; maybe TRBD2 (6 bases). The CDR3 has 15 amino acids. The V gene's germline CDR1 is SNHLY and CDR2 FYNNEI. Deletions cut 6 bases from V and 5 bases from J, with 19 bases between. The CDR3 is CASRMGGAPGETQYF. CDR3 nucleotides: TGTGCCAGCAGGATGGGGGGTGCCCCCGGGGAGACCCAGTACTTC.

The CDR3 DNA reads TGCGCCAGCAGTGAAAGAGGGGGCGAGGAGACCCAGTACTTC. It translates to CASSERGGEETQYF. The chain recombines TRBV10-1 with TRBJ2-5, with TRBD1 matching over 7 bases. The length of the CDR3 is 14 residues. Germline V gene sequence: CDR1 WNHNN, CDR2 SYGVQD (reference sequence). The V and J ends lost 3 bases and 5 bases, in that order; junction bases with no gene match: 6.

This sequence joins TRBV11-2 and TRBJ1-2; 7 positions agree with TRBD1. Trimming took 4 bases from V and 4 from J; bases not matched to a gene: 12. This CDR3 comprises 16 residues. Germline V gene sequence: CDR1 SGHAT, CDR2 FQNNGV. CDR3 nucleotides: TGTGCCAGCAGCTCCCTAAAGCGGGCAGGGGGCTATGGCTACACCTTC. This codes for CASSSLKRAGGYGYTF.

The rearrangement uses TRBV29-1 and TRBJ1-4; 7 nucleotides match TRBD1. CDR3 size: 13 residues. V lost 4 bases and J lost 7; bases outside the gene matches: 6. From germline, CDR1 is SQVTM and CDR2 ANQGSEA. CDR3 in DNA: TGCAGCGTTGCGGAGACAGGGTCTGAAAAACTGTTTTTT. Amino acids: CSVAETGSEKLFF.

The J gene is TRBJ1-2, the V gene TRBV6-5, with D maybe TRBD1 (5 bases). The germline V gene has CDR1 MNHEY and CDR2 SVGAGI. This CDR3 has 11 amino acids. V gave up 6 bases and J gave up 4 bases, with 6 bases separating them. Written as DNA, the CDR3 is TGTGCCAGCAGCAGGGTCTATGGCTACACCTTC. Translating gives CASSRVYGYTF.

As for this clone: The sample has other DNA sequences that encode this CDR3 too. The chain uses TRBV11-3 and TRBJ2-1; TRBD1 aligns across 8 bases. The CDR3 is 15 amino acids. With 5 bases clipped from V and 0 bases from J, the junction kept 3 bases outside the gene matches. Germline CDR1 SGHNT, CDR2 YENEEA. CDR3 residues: CASSLDRASYNEQFF. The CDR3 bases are TGTGCCAGCAGCCTGGACAGGGCCTCCTACAATGAGCAGTTCTTC. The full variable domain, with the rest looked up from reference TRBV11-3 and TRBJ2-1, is EAGVVQSPRYKIIEKKQPVAFWCNPISGHNTLYWYLQNLGQGPELLIRYENEEAVDDSQLPKDRFSAERLKGVDSTLKIQPAELGDSAVYLCASSLDRASYNEQFFGPGTRLTVL.

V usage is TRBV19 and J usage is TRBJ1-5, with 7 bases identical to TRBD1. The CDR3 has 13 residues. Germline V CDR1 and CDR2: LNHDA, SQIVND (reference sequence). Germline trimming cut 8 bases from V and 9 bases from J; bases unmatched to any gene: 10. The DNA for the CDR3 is TGTGCCAGTTTACAGGGGTCATTGGGGCCCCAGCATTTT. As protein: CASLQGSLGPQHF.

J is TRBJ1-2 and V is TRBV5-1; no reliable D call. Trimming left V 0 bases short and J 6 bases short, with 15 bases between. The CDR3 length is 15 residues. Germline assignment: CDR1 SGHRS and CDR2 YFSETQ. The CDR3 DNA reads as TGCGCCAGCAGCTTGGCCCCACTTGAGGCCCATGGCTACACCTTC. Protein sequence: CASSLAPLEAHGYTF.

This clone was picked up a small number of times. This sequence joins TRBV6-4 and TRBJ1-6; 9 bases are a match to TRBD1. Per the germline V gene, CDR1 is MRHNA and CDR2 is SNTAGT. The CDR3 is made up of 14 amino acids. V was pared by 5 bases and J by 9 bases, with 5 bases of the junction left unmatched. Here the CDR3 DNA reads TGTGCCAGCAGTCAACAGGGGGCAGGTTCACCCCTCCACTTT. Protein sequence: CASSQQGAGSPLHF.

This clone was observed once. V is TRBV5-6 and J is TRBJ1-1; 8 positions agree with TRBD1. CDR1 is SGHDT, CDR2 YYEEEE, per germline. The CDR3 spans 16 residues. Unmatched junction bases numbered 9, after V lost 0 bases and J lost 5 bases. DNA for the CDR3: TGTGCCAGCAGCTTGGCGGGGACAGGAGGGCTGACTGAAGCTTTCTTT. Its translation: CASSLAGTGGLTEAFF. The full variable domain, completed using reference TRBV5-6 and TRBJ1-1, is DAGVTQSPTHLIKTRGQQVTLRCSPKSGHDTVSWYQQALGQGPQFIFQYYEEEERQRGNFPDRFSGHQFPNYSSELNVNALLLGDSALYLCASSLAGTGGLTEAFFGQGTRLTVV.

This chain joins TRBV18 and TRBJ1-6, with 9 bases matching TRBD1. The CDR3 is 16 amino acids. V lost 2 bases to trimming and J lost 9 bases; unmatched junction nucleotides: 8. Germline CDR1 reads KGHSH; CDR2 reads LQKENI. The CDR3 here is CASSPSGTGIGSPLHF. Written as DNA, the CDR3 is TGTGCCAGCTCACCATCCGGGACAGGGATAGGTTCACCCCTCCACTTT.

DNA of the CDR3: TGTGCCAGCAGGCCCTCTAGCGGGGGTTCCTCCTACGAGCAGTACTTC. Translating it yields CASRPSSGGSSYEQYF. The chain uses TRBV2 and TRBJ2-7, with 10 bases identical to TRBD2. J gave up 0 bases and V 6 bases, and 8 bases lay outside the gene matches. The CDR3 has 16 residues. Germline loops: CDR1 SNHLY, CDR2 FYNNEI.

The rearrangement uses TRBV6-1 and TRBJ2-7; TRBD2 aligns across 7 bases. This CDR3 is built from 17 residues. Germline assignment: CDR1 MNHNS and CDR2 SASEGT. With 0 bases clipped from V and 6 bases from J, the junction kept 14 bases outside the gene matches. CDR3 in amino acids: CASSEAGGVVSRGEQYF. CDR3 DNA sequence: TGTGCCAGCAGTGAAGCGGGGGGGGTTGTCAGTCGGGGCGAGCAGTACTTC.

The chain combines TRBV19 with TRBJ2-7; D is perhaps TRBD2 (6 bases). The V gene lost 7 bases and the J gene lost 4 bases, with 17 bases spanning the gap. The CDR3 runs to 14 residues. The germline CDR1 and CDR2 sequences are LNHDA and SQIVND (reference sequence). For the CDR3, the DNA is TGTGCCAGTAAAGGGGCGGGGACTCCATACGAGCAGTACTTC. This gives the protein CASKGAGTPYEQYF.

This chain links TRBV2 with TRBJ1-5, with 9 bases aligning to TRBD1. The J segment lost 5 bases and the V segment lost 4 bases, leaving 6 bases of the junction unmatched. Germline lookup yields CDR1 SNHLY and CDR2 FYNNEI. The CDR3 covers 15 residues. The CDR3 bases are TGTGCCAGCAGTGGGGGGACAGGGCAACATCAGCCCCAGCATTTT. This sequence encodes CASSGGTGQHQPQHF. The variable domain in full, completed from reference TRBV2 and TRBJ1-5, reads EPEVTQTPSHQVTQMGQEVILRCVPISNHLYFYWYRQILGQKVEFLVSFYNNEISEKSEIFDDQFSVERPDGSNFTLKIRSTKLEDSAMYFCASSGGTGQHQPQHFGDGTRLSIL.

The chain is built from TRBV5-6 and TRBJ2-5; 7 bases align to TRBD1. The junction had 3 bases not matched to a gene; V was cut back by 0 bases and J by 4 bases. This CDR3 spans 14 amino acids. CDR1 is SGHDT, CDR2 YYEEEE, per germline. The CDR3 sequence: CASSLGGTAETQYF. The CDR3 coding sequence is TGTGCCAGCAGCTTGGGAGGGACAGCAGAGACCCAGTACTTC.

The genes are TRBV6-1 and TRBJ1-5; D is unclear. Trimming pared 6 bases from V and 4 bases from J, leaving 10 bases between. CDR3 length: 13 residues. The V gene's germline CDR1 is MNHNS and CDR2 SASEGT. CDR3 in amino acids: CASRTGPNQPQHF. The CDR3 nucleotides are TGTGCCAGCAGAACTGGGCCTAATCAGCCCCAGCATTTT.